This T cell receptor (beta chain) was retrieved from a study of vaccination and CD4 T cells after COVID-19. Treatment here: roughly 11-day PBMC culture with coronavirus spike peptide pools or control peptides (ViraFEST assay). Sequencing of DNA taken from cultured CD4+ T cells relied on the Oncomine TCR Beta short-read assay. MiXCR, run by TCRdb on the PCR reads, gives a single entry per CDR3 protein. This repertoire shows some 18,000 distinct CDR3 sequences, about 61% found once; its top ten account for around 7.8%. Points on this clonotype: Antigen specificity is unknown.

Trimming left V 2 bases short and J 7 bases short, with 17 bases between. The germline V gene has CDR1 SEHNR and CDR2 FQNEAQ (reference sequence). This CDR3 has 16 amino acids. The source material was CD4+ T cells from blood, cultured in vitro. The receptor was derived from a human donor who had recovered from COVID-19. V gene TRBV7-9 combines with J gene TRBJ2-2; D possibly uses TRBD1 or TRBD2 (5 bases each). The CDR3 nucleotides read TGTGCCAGCAGCTTATGGTACCAGGGAGTGGTCGGGGAGCTGTTTTTT. The encoded protein is CASSLWYQGVVGELFF.